Listed below are T cell receptor beta chains from one sample, sequenced in a study of blood T cell repertoires in COVID-19. The assay was immunoSEQ multiplex PCR, and TCRdb's table has in-frame clones only and misses some. The table shows around 250,000 clones, with 80% to 90% occurring only once. Material: PBMCs or T cells enriched from blood (not recorded which). These receptors all stem from a man aged 30 to 45 with acute COVID-19. Both conserved end residues are part of each CDR3. The D gene is left open where the match is weak.

TRBJ1-3 | TRBD1 | TRBV9 | CASSVSGTGGSGGNTIYF
TRBJ2-5 | TRBD2 | TRBV18 | CASSRHTLAGQKETQYF
TRBJ1-4 | - | TRBV10-1 | CASSARCAANEKLFF
TRBJ1-2 | TRBD1 | TRBV6-4 | CASSDSDRGYGYTF
TRBJ1-2 | - | TRBV2 | CASSGRYGYTF
TRBJ2-3 | - | TRBV7-9 | CASSLTDSDTQYF
TRBJ1-5 | - | TRBV27 | CATGASGTQPQHF
TRBJ2-3 | TRBD2 | TRBV19 | CASSFGLAGGPDTQYF
TRBJ1-5 | - | TRBV5-5 | CASSLYGQPQHF
TRBJ1-2 | TRBD1 | TRBV5-4 | CASIRTGGAGYTF
TRBJ1-2 | - | TRBV7-8 | CASRPFVGGYTF
TRBJ1-5 | TRBD1 | TRBV19 | CASDRGTQPQHF
TRBJ1-2 | TRBD1 | TRBV4-2 | CASSESGVETGFGGYTF
TRBJ2-1 | - | TRBV5-5 | CASSPDGRNSGQFF
TRBJ1-5 | - | TRBV7-9 | CASSLAGINQPQHF
TRBJ1-1 | - | TRBV6-4 | CASSEQGLTEAFF
TRBJ2-2 | TRBD1 | TRBV6-2/TRBV6-3 | CASSLERGDRVNTGELFF
TRBJ2-3 | TRBD2 | TRBV4-2 | CASSRSSGGTDTQYF
TRBJ2-1 | TRBD1 | TRBV3-1/TRBV3-2 | CASSRGQHNEQFF
TRBJ1-1 | - | TRBV21-1 | CASMYRGGGTEAFF
TRBJ1-1 | - | TRBV9 | CASSVEGGTEAFF
TRBJ2-2 | - | TRBV4-3 | CASSRDPPSANTGELFF
TRBJ1-1 | - | TRBV12-3/TRBV12-4 | CATRGAEAFF
TRBJ1-1 | - | TRBV25-1 | CASSDPWNTEAFF